This T cell receptor beta chain was sequenced for a study of T cell changes during pregnancy in multiple sclerosis. There are many counts of this clone. CDR1 and CDR2 from the germline V gene are MNHNS and SASEGT. V was cut by 3 bases and J by 0 bases, with 9 bases left in between. This CDR3 is built from 14 residues. Method: immunoSEQ multiplex PCR; TCRdb's copy keeps in-frame clones and lacks some. Of tens of thousands of clones listed, approximately 92% are singletons. The starting material was peripheral blood, obtained before pregnancy. The V and J genes are TRBV6-1 and TRBJ2-7; tentative D call: TRBD2 (5 bases). This receptor was identified in a female donor with multiple sclerosis, enrolled in a pregnancy study. The CDR3: CASSEGETSYEQYF. CDR3 nucleotides: TGTGCCAGCAGTGAGGGAGAGACCTCCTACGAGCAGTACTTC.